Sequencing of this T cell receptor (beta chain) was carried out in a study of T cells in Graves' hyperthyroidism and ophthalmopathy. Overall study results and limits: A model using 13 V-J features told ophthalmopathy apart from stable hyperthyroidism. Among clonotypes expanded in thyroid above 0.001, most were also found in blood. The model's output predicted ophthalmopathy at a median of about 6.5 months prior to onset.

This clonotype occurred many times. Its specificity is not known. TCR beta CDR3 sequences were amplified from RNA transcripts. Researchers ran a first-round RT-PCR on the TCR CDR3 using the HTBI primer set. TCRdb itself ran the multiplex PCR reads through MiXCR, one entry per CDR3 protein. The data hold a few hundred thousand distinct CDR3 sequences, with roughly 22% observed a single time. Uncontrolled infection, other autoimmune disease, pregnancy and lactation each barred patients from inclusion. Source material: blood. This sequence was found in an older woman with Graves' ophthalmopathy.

The CDR3 nucleotides are TGTGCCAGCCTAAGAGAGGGGTGGTACAATGAGCAGTTCTTC. Its translation is CASLREGWYNEQFF. The V gene is TRBV2, the J gene TRBJ2-1; D tentatively fits TRBD1 or TRBD2 (5 bases each). This CDR3 contains 14 residues. From germline, CDR1 is SNHLY and CDR2 FYNNEI. Between the trimmed V and J ends, which lost 8 bases and 4 bases, there was a span of 15 bases.